This entry is about one TCR beta chain. Its antigen specificity is not known. No per-base quality is available; no much larger clone lies one base away. The data derive from a study of CD8+ T cells in alopecia areata listed by TCRdb under 2018. Study-wide context: The treated patients, all with moderate-to-severe alopecia areata, were enrolled in an open-label pilot trial of oral tofacitinib given at 5 to 10 mg twice daily. Patients received tofacitinib for 6 to 18 months and were then followed off drug for 6 months to check for delayed response and recurrence. Disease severity in treated patients was measured with the SALT score, which quantifies the percentage of affected scalp surface area. In both human patients and the C3H/HeJ mouse model, the study applied high-throughput TCRbeta sequencing to look at T cell clonal expansion in alopecia areata. Human TCRbeta sequencing covered scalp tissue and sorted CD4+ and CD8+ peripheral blood T cells from patchy and totalis/universalis alopecia areata patients and healthy controls. Biopsies were taken from tofacitinib-treated patients at baseline and at 4 and 24 weeks of treatment, and a later scalp biopsy was taken in several of the tofacitinib-treated patients. Scalp clonality was compared among normal scalp (n=4), patchy alopecia areata scalp (n=8), and alopecia totalis/universalis scalp (n=8). RNA was obtained with the PAXgene miRNA kit for fixed scalp, the miRNeasy kit for PBMCs, and the RNeasy kit for mouse skin. TCRbeta CDR3 regions were amplified by immunoSEQ multiplex PCR with 35 Vbeta forward and 13 Jbeta reverse primers. Broad study findings and their caveats: Many expanded lesional clones persisted in scalp and blood during tofacitinib treatment, which may partly explain relapse after stopping treatment. Unlike mouse skin, which is dominated by gammadelta T cells, normal human skin has resident alphabeta T cells that are also sequenced, and this complicates analysis of the scalp TCR repertoire. Compared with normal scalp, lesional scalp had higher clonality and more expanded CD8+ clones, particularly in alopecia totalis/universalis, a pattern that suggests antigenic drive. The treated cohort was small, with a single nonresponder, so links between baseline CD8+ expansion and response need larger studies. Tofacitinib significantly lowered scalp clonality and the number of expanded CD8+ clones among the top 100 scalp clones. TCR sequences shared between patients were less clear than in mice, possibly partly because of HLA diversity in the patient population.

The library relied on the immunoSEQ multiplex PCR assay. RNA was extracted from all samples and reverse transcribed into cDNA, which served as template for TCR sequencing. First-strand cDNA was synthesized using SuperScript III with a 2:1 mix of oligo-dT and random hexamers. A synthetic immune receptor repertoire was used to measure amplification bias, and any remaining bias was corrected computationally. Per the original workflow: Raw reads were preprocessed to remove errors, and CDR3 was defined by IMGT conventions from the conserved cysteine to phenylalanine. Clonality was computed by normalizing Shannon entropy by log2 of the number of productive unique TCRs and subtracting the result from 1. Whether each scalp clone was CD4 or CD8 was inferred by checking scalp TCRbeta sequences against the CD4 and CD8 repertoires from sorted blood. The table was pulled from immuneACCESS by TCRdb, which kept in-frame rearrangements only. Such tables lose some clones; where checked, under half of the loss comes from unresolved V genes, and the rest has no known cause. V and J calls and clone size are as listed in that table; D and trimming were resolved from the DNA. The sample table contains about 160,000 clones; only one count was recorded for about two thirds of them. Approximately 0.91% of the sample rests with the top ten.

This specimen's time point label, interpreted: four to five weeks on oral tofacitinib. This specimen's treatment or condition label, per the study, means: oral pan-JAK inhibitor, 5-10 mg twice daily. Lesional scalp punch biopsies and peripheral blood were obtained from alopecia areata patients. PBMCs were separated by density centrifugation and stained for CD3, CD4 and CD8, after which CD4+ and CD8+ T cells were sorted on a FACSAria. From the germline V gene, CDR1 is SGHTA and CDR2 is FQGTGA. The CDR3, from cysteine to phenylalanine, totals 13 residues. The retained sequence is limited to the CDR3, 39 bases, with the frame set at the first base. A distance of 13 bases separates the germline ends of V and J, which lose 6 bases and 5 bases respectively.

The source is a human donor with alopecia areata. Recombination linked TRBV7-3 to TRBJ1-1, with an unclear D gene assignment. The material was CD4+ T cells sorted from blood, obtained at week 4, from a patient treated with tofacitinib. In nucleotides, the sequence is TGTGCCAGCAGTTTCGGCAGGACTACTGAAGCTTTCTTT. It codes for CASSFGRTTEAFF. Beyond the CDR3, the reference TRBV7-3 and TRBJ1-1 genes provide the residues; the full variable domain reads: GAGVSQTPSNKVTEKGKYVELRCDPISGHTALYWYRQSLGQGPEFLIYFQGTGAADDSGLPNDRFFAVRPEGSVSTLKIQRTERGDSAVYLCASSFGRTTEAFFGQGTRLTVV.